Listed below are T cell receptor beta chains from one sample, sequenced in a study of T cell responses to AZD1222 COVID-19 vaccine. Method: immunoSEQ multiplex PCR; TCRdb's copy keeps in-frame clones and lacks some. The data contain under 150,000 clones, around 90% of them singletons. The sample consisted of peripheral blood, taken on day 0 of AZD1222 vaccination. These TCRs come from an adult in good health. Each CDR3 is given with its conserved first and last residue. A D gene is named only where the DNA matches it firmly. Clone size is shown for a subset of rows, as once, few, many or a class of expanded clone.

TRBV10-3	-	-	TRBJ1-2	TGTGCCATCAGTGACGCCAGGGCGGGCAACTATGGCTACACCTTC	CAISDARAGNYGYTF
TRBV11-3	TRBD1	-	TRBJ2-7	TGTGCCAGCAGCCCGTTTATCCCGGGACAGGCTGCACCCGAGCAGTACTTC	CASSPFIPGQAAPEQYF
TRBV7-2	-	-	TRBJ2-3	TGTGCCAGCAGCCTCGACGGGAGAGGTGATACGCAGTATTTT	CASSLDGRGDTQYF
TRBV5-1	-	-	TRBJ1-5	TGCGCCAGCAGCTTGGACAGCTATAGCAATCAGCCCCAGCATTTT	CASSLDSYSNQPQHF
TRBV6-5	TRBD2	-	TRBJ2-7	TGTGCCAGCAGAAGCCCTAGCGGGCTCGGGGAGCAGTACTTC	CASRSPSGLGEQYF
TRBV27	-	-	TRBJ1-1	TGTGCCAGCAGCCCTACCATAGGCCCGAACACTGAAGCTTTCTTT	CASSPTIGPNTEAFF
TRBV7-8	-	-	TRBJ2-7	TGTGCCAGCAGCCCCCCGGTCGGTTCCTACGAGCAGTACTTC	CASSPPVGSYEQYF
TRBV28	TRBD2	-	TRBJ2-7	TGTGCCAGCAGTTTCCCGGGGGGGACCTACGAGCAGTACTTC	CASSFPGGTYEQYF
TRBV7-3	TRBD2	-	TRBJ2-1	TGTGCCAGCAGCCCAAGGCTAGCGGGAGTGGGTGAGCAGTTCTTC	CASSPRLAGVGEQFF
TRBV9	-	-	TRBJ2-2	TGTGCCAGCAGCCTCCGGGCCATGAACACCGGGGAGCTGTTTTTT	CASSLRAMNTGELFF
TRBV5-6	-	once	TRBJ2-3	TGTGCCAGCAGGGAGTCCAGGGTTTCTAGCACAGATACGCAGTATTTT	CASRESRVSSTDTQYF
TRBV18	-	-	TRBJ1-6	TGTGCCAGCTCCCCCAGTAACTCCTATAATTCACCCCTCCACTTT	CASSPSNSYNSPLHF
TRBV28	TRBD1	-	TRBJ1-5	TGTGCCAGCAGCTCCCCTTGGACAGGGAAAAATCAGCCCCAGCATTTT	CASSSPWTGKNQPQHF
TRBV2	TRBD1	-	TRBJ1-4	TGTGCCAGCAGTGTTGACAGGGGAAGATTAGCAACTAATGAAAAACTGTTTTTT	CASSVDRGRLATNEKLFF
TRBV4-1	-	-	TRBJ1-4	TGCGCCAGCAGCCAAGATCCGGCGGGATATGAAAGGGGACTGTTTTTT	CASSQDPAGYERGLFF
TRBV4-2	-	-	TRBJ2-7	TGTGCCAGCAGCCAAATCACGGATGTACGAGGGGAGCAGTACTTC	CASSQITDVRGEQYF
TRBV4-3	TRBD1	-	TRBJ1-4	TGCGCCAGCAGCCAAGAGGGGACAGGGGGCAGTGAAAAACTGTTTTTT	CASSQEGTGGSEKLFF
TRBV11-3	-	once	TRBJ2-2	TGTGCCAGCAGCTTATATATCTTCGGGGCGCACAACACCGGGGAGCTGTTTTTT	CASSLYIFGAHNTGELFF